What follows are 27 T cell receptor beta chains derived from one specimen sequenced in a study of T cell changes during pregnancy in multiple sclerosis. Assay used: immunoSEQ multiplex PCR; TCRdb lists only in-frame clones, some missing. The top ten clones hold roughly 1.1% of a sample with around 80,000 clones, 90% to 95% of them seen once. The source material was peripheral blood, sampled in the second trimester of pregnancy. The receptors were gathered from a female donor with multiple sclerosis, enrolled in a pregnancy study.

This rearrangement joins TRBV30 to TRBJ2-1, with 9 bases fitting TRBD2. From germline, CDR1 is GTSNPN and CDR2 SVGIG (reference sequence). V shed 5 bases, J shed 1 base, and the junction held 15 bases outside the gene matches. CDR3 size: 18 residues. The CDR3 DNA reads TGTGCCTGGGAGGGACTAGCTATGGGGGTTACGTCCTACAATGAGCAGTTCTTC. Residues: CAWEGLAMGVTSYNEQFF.

CDR3 sequence: CASSPEGGSNQPQHF. CDR3 bases: TGTGCCAGCAGCCCCGAGGGGGGGAGCAATCAGCCCCAGCATTTT. V usage is TRBV7-9 and J usage is TRBJ1-5; D is perhaps TRBD1 (6 bases). Trimming pared 5 bases from V and 1 base from J, leaving 12 bases between. Germline assignment: CDR1 SEHNR and CDR2 FQNEAQ (reference sequence). The CDR3 consists of 15 residues.

The chain uses TRBV7-2 and TRBJ2-1; D is perhaps TRBD1 (6 bases). CDR1 SGHTA and CDR2 FQGNSA come from the germline V gene. The V end lost 4 bases, the J end lost 0 bases, and 16 bases lay between the germline ends. The CDR3 runs to 17 residues. In DNA, the CDR3 is TGTGCCAGCAGCTCAAAAGGGGGACGGGGCTCCTACAATGAGCAGTTCTTC. This encodes CASSSKGGRGSYNEQFF.

This chain uses TRBV28 with TRBJ2-2; D possibly corresponds to TRBD2 (6 bases). Between the trimmed V and J ends, which lost 2 bases and 0 bases, there was a span of 7 bases. Germline CDR1 and CDR2: MDHEN and SYDVKM. The length of the CDR3 is 15 residues. CDR3 sequence (DNA): TGTGCCAGCAGTTTAGGGACTCCGAACACCGGGGAGCTGTTTTTT. Protein sequence: CASSLGTPNTGELFF.

V gene TRBV28 combines with J gene TRBJ2-7; D remains unclear. The CDR3 contains 12 residues. Between the trimmed V and J ends, which lost 5 bases and 3 bases, there was a span of 8 bases. Germline CDR1 is MDHEN and CDR2 is SYDVKM. The CDR3 loop reads CASSLEDYEQYF. The CDR3 DNA follows: TGTGCCAGCAGTCTAGAAGACTACGAGCAGTACTTC. The variable domain in full, completed from reference TRBV28 and TRBJ2-7, reads DVKVTQSSRYLVKRTGEKVFLECVQDMDHENMFWYRQDPGLGLRLIYFSYDVKMKEKGDIPEGYSVSREKKERFSLILESASTNQTSMYLCASSLEDYEQYFGPGTRLTVT.

V usage is TRBV6-1 and J usage is TRBJ1-4, with D tentatively TRBD1 (5 bases). Germline V lookup: CDR1 MNHNS, CDR2 SASEGT. The CDR3 spans 13 residues. Trimming cost V 5 bases and J 7 bases, with 11 bases left between them. CDR3 DNA sequence: TGTGCCAGCAGTAGCAGGGAAAGTGAAAAACTGTTTTTT. Protein sequence: CASSSRESEKLFF.

The CDR3, as DNA: TGCAGCGTTGAAGAGGTGGGGCCGGAACATGGCTACACCTTC. Protein: CSVEEVGPEHGYTF. The chain couples TRBV29-1 to TRBJ1-2; TRBD1 might be the D (5 bases). The CDR3 sequence is 14 residues long. The V end was cut by 0 bases, the J end by 6 bases, with 14 bases between. The germline V gene encodes CDR1 SQVTM and CDR2 ANQGSEA.

The rearrangement joins TRBV6-1 to TRBJ1-1, with D uncertain. This CDR3 region has 13 residues. Germline V gives CDR1 MNHNS, CDR2 SASEGT. Trimming took 6 bases from V and 1 from J, leaving 9 bases between them. CDR3 sequence: CASRAGWNTEAFF. The CDR3 DNA follows: TGTGCCAGCAGGGCTGGCTGGAACACTGAAGCTTTCTTT.

The chain carries TRBV19 and TRBJ1-1; D might be TRBD1 (5 bases). Trimming shortened V by 5 bases and J by 5 bases, and 12 bases separated the two germline ends. This CDR3 contains 13 residues. CDR1 is LNHDA, CDR2 SQIVND, per germline (reference sequence). CDR3: CASSPNGGTEAFF. CDR3 nucleotide sequence: TGTGCCAGTAGTCCCAACGGGGGGACTGAAGCTTTCTTT.

The rearrangement uses TRBV7-9 and TRBJ2-7, with 7 bases lining up with TRBD1. J was trimmed by 4 bases and V by 5 bases; bases with no gene match: 8. The CDR3 spans 14 residues. Germline V lookup: CDR1 SEHNR, CDR2 FQNEAQ (reference sequence). Here the CDR3 reads CASSPRDRVYEQYF. The CDR3 bases are TGTGCCAGCAGCCCCCGGGACAGAGTTTACGAGCAGTACTTC.

This sequence joins TRBV11-2 and TRBJ2-7; the D gene is possibly TRBD1 (5 bases). This CDR3 is 15 amino acids long. Germline values: CDR1 SGHAT, CDR2 FQNNGV. Trimming removed 1 base at V and 3 bases at J, with 13 bases between. This CDR3 reads CASSLAPGAFYEQYF. Written as DNA, the CDR3 is TGTGCCAGCAGCTTAGCACCTGGGGCGTTCTACGAGCAGTACTTC.

This chain connects TRBV25-1 to TRBJ2-3; TRBD2 agrees at 13 bases. Germline CDR1 reads MGHDK; CDR2 reads SYGVNS. The V segment lost 2 bases and the J segment 6 bases; nucleotides outside the gene matches: 5. This CDR3 is built from 16 residues. The CDR3 DNA is TGTGCCAGCAGTGAAAGAGGACTAGCGGGAGTGGATACGCAGTATTTT. Translated, it gives CASSERGLAGVDTQYF.

The chain uses TRBV9 and TRBJ2-2; 7 positions match TRBD1. The germline V gene has CDR1 SGDLS and CDR2 YYNGEE. The V segment lost 4 bases and the J segment 8 bases; nucleotides outside the gene matches: 5. The CDR3 contains 13 residues. The CDR3 nucleotides are TGTGCCAGCAGCCTCCCGGGACAGGGGGAGCTGTTTTTT. Protein: CASSLPGQGELFF.

The chain combines TRBV27 with TRBJ1-5; D gene unclear. The CDR3 length is 14 residues. Per germline, CDR1 MNHEY and CDR2 SMNVEV (reference sequence). V shed 6 bases and J shed 5 bases, with 14 bases lying between them. For the CDR3, the DNA is TGTGCCAGCAGCCCACGGTCGGGTTATCAGCCCCAGCATTTT. This codes for CASSPRSGYQPQHF.

The chain is built from TRBV28 and TRBJ2-1, with TRBD1 identical over 7 bases. Germline CDR1 and CDR2: MDHEN and SYDVKM. This CDR3 region has 13 residues. J lost 9 bases, V lost 5 bases, and 7 bases had no gene match. This CDR3 reads CASSAQKGAEQFF. The CDR3 DNA sequence: TGTGCCAGCAGTGCCCAAAAGGGGGCTGAGCAGTTCTTC.

CDR3: CASKGVERGKLFF. The CDR3, as DNA: TGTGCCAGTAAAGGGGTTGAGCGCGGAAAACTGTTTTTT. The chain recombines TRBV19 with TRBJ1-4, with a possible D match to TRBD1 (5 bases). The CDR3 length is 13 residues. The V gene lost 7 bases and the J gene lost 10 bases, with 16 bases spanning the gap. Germline CDR1 and CDR2: LNHDA and SQIVND (reference sequence).

The chain employs TRBV7-9 and TRBJ1-1; D gene ambiguous. Trimming shortened V by 5 bases and J by 9 bases, and 19 bases separated the two germline ends. Germline CDR1 is SEHNR and CDR2 is FQNEAQ (reference sequence). There are 14 residues in the CDR3. The CDR3 is CASSPALWQAKAFF. The DNA for the CDR3 is TGTGCCAGCAGCCCTGCTCTCTGGCAGGCCAAAGCTTTCTTT. Full variable domain (missing parts from reference TRBV7-9 and TRBJ1-1): DTGVSQNPRHKITKRGQNVTFRCDPISEHNRLYWYRQTLGQGPEFLTYFQNEAQLEKSRLLSDRFSAERPKGSFSTLEIQRTEQGDSAMYLCASSPALWQAKAFFGQGTRLTVV.

The chain recombines TRBV18 with TRBJ1-2, with a tentative D call TRBD1 (6 bases). With 1 base removed from V and 4 bases from J, the gap between germline ends came to 10 bases. This CDR3 comprises 14 residues. Germline V CDR1 and CDR2: KGHSH, LQKENI. The CDR3 nucleotides read TGTGCCAGCTCACCACAGAAGGACAGCTATGGCTACACCTTC. It yields the protein CASSPQKDSYGYTF.

The chain employs TRBV6-5 and TRBJ2-5; 12 bases are a match to TRBD2. The ends lost 2 bases at V and 4 bases at J; junction bases unmatched: 5. This CDR3 spans 16 amino acids. Per germline, CDR1 MNHEY and CDR2 SVGAGI. The CDR3 bases are TGTGCCAGCAGTTACGTTTGGACTAGCGGGGTAGAGACCCAGTACTTC. Translating it yields CASSYVWTSGVETQYF.

V gene TRBV27 combines with J gene TRBJ1-1, with 7 positions matching TRBD1. CDR1 is MNHEY and CDR2 is SMNVEV in the germline V gene (reference sequence). V lost 6 bases, J lost 9 bases, and 7 bases stayed unmatched. This CDR3 contains 12 residues. CDR3 in DNA: TGTGCCAGCAGAACCTCGGGACAGAAAGCTTTCTTT. Protein sequence: CASRTSGQKAFF.

The chain carries TRBV6-6 and TRBJ2-1, with 10 nucleotides matching TRBD2. CDR1 and CDR2 (germline): MNHNY, SVGAGI (reference sequence). This CDR3 is 16 amino acids long. V lost 2 bases to trimming and J lost 5 bases; unmatched junction nucleotides: 6. The CDR3 here is CASSYPGTSDNNEQFF. The CDR3 bases are TGTGCCAGCAGTTACCCCGGGACTAGCGACAACAATGAGCAGTTCTTC.

This clone was recorded once. V gene TRBV7-8 combines with J gene TRBJ2-2; TRBD2 matches 7 bases. Germline-derived CDR1 and CDR2 are SGHVS and FQNEAQ. After removal of 5 bases from V and 0 bases from J, the junction contained 3 bases not matched to a gene. The CDR3 has 15 amino acids. CDR3 region: CASSVLASNTGELFF. The CDR3 DNA follows: TGTGCCAGCAGCGTACTAGCGTCGAACACCGGGGAGCTGTTTTTT.

The chain recombines TRBV27 with TRBJ1-1; D is undetermined. Trimming removed 5 bases at V and 0 bases at J, with 7 bases between. There are 13 residues in the CDR3. Germline V gives CDR1 MNHEY, CDR2 SMNVEV (reference sequence). CDR3 protein: CASSPVMNTEAFF. Here the CDR3 DNA reads TGTGCCAGCAGTCCAGTCATGAACACTGAAGCTTTCTTT.

The genes are TRBV5-1 and TRBJ2-7; perhaps TRBD1 as D (6 bases). CDR3 length: 16 residues. The germline V gene has CDR1 SGHRS and CDR2 YFSETQ. The ends were cut back, 0 bases at V and 6 bases at J, with 19 bases in the middle. In DNA form, the CDR3 reads TGCGCCAGCAGCTTGGAGGGGGTAGGATCGGGGAGCGAGCAGTACTTC. As protein: CASSLEGVGSGSEQYF.

The rearrangement links TRBV30 to TRBJ1-1, with D uncertain. Per germline, CDR1 GTSNPN and CDR2 SVGIG (reference sequence). V was shortened by 5 bases and J by 2 bases, with 12 bases between the two germline ends. The CDR3 totals 13 residues. In DNA, the CDR3 is TGTGCCTGGTCCGCGACAATCAACACTGAAGCTTTCTTT. Amino acid sequence: CAWSATINTEAFF.

The CDR3 nucleotides read TGTGCCAGCAGCTTGGGTCTCGCAGTGGAGCAGTACTTC. Translated: CASSLGLAVEQYF. J is TRBJ2-7 and V is TRBV5-4; D not certain. Deletions cut 0 bases from V and 7 bases from J, with 11 bases between. Germline CDR1 is SGHNT and CDR2 is YYREEE (reference sequence). The CDR3 is 13 amino acids.

The genes are TRBV27 and TRBJ1-2; 10 bases are a match to TRBD1. J gave up 4 bases and V 5 bases, and 13 bases lay outside the gene matches. The CDR3 consists of 17 residues. Germline loops: CDR1 MNHEY, CDR2 SMNVEV (reference sequence). CDR3 coding DNA: TGTGCCAGCAGTCCCCTGTCCGGACAGGGGGTTGGCTATGGCTACACCTTC. Encoded protein: CASSPLSGQGVGYGYTF.